Described below is a single T cell receptor beta chain sequence and its context. Its matching antigen is unknown. TCRdb's copy holds only in-frame clones and misses some; the assay was immunoSEQ multiplex PCR. The sample consists of over 55,000 clones, around 90% of them appearing once. Unmatched junction bases numbered 8, after V lost 6 bases and J lost 0 bases. The CDR3 covers 16 residues. Germline-derived CDR1 and CDR2 are SGHDT and YYEEEE. This specimen belongs to a study of graft-versus-host responses after intestinal transplantation. Across the study: Grafts that recipients had were multivisceral, liver-intestinal, or isolated intestinal transplants.

Broader study findings: Among recipient marrow samples, GvH clones were found; some appeared first in ileum or blood.

The rearrangement links TRBV5-6 to TRBJ2-1, with 8 bases identical to TRBD2. The TCR comes from a human donor who received an intestinal transplant. The material sequenced was unstimulated CD8+ T cells sorted from spleen or lymph node cells, taken before intestinal transplant. CDR3 sequence: CASTQGGGNSYNEQFF. CDR3 in DNA: TGTGCCAGCACCCAGGGCGGGGGGAACTCCTACAATGAGCAGTTCTTC.